The 25 T cell receptor beta chains reported below all come from one sample, sequenced in a study of T cell responses to AZD1222 COVID-19 vaccine. Here immunoSEQ multiplex PCR was the method, and the copy in TCRdb shows in-frame clones only, minus some. This table holds around 100,000 clones, roughly 87% found once. The sample was peripheral blood, taken 28 days after the second AZD1222 dose. These receptors all come from an adult who received the AZD1222 COVID-19 vaccine.

The rearrangement uses TRBV4-3 and TRBJ2-3; D is unclear. CDR1 and CDR2 (germline): LGHNA, YSLEER. This CDR3 comprises 16 residues. The V end lost 0 bases, the J end lost 3 bases, and 13 bases lay between the germline ends. The CDR3 DNA is TGCGCCAGCAGCCAAGATATCTCCGGATCGACAGATACGCAGTATTTT. It is translated as CASSQDISGSTDTQYF.

This clone was picked up one time. The rearrangement links TRBV4-1 to TRBJ2-2; perhaps TRBD2 as D (5 bases). From germline, CDR1 is MGHRA and CDR2 YSYEKL. The CDR3 contains 14 residues. The V end was cut by 4 bases, the J end by 3 bases, with 9 bases between. CDR3 in amino acids: CASSLSGDTGELFF. The CDR3 DNA sequence: TGCGCCAGCAGCCTAAGCGGAGACACCGGGGAGCTGTTTTTT.

V is TRBV3-1 (or the pseudogene TRBV3-2) and J is TRBJ2-1; TRBD1 agrees at 7 bases. The CDR3 loop spans 15 amino acids. Germline loops: CDR1 LGHDT, CDR2 YNNKEL (reference sequence). Trimming removed 2 bases from V and 4 bases from J; junction bases left unmatched: 5. The CDR3 region is CASSQRTGRYNEQFF. CDR3 DNA: TGTGCCAGCAGCCAAAGGACAGGCCGATACAATGAGCAGTTCTTC.

The chain joins TRBV19 to TRBJ2-7; 9 bases line up with TRBD2. This CDR3 has 14 amino acids. J gave up 4 bases and V 2 bases, and 3 bases lay outside the gene matches. The germline gives CDR1 LNHDA, CDR2 SQIVND (reference sequence). The CDR3 region is CASSISSGRYEQYF. CDR3 bases: TGTGCCAGTAGTATAAGTAGCGGGAGATACGAGCAGTACTTC.

The chain combines TRBV5-6 with TRBJ2-7; 7 nucleotides match TRBD2. After removal of 0 bases from V and 6 bases from J, the junction contained 6 bases not matched to a gene. The V gene's germline CDR1 is SGHDT and CDR2 YYEEEE. The CDR3 has 14 residues. CDR3 sequence reads: CASSLVAGVVEQYF. CDR3 sequence (DNA): TGTGCCAGCAGCTTGGTGGCGGGAGTTGTCGAGCAGTACTTC.

The V and J genes are TRBV3-1 (or the pseudogene TRBV3-2) and TRBJ1-2; no reliable D call. Between the trimmed V and J ends, which lost 2 bases and 4 bases, there was a span of 8 bases. Germline CDR1 LGHDT, CDR2 YNNKEL (reference sequence). The CDR3 totals 13 residues. In DNA, the CDR3 is TGTGCCAGCAGCCAACCGCCAGGCTATGGCTACACCTTC. Translating it yields CASSQPPGYGYTF.

This chain joins TRBV30 and TRBJ2-1; D is possibly TRBD2 (6 bases). Germline CDR1 GTSNPN, CDR2 SVGIG (reference sequence). Trimming cost V 0 bases and J 9 bases, with 9 bases left between them. The CDR3 is 12 residues long. CDR3 coding DNA: TGTGCCTGGAGTGTCGAAGCGGGTGAGCAGTTCTTC. Encoded protein: CAWSVEAGEQFF.

DNA of the CDR3: TGTGCCAATAAACTAGAGAGGAGCGGGGAGCTGTTTTTT. Protein sequence: CANKLERSGELFF. This chain links TRBV2 with TRBJ2-2; maybe TRBD2 (5 bases). With 10 bases removed from V and 7 bases from J, the gap between germline ends came to 16 bases. Looked up from germline, CDR1 is SNHLY and CDR2 is FYNNEI. The CDR3 runs 13 residues.

The chain carries TRBV11-3 and TRBJ1-6; D ambiguous. The CDR3 covers 13 residues. Per the germline V gene, CDR1 is SGHNT and CDR2 is YENEEA. The ends were cut back, 0 bases at V and 7 bases at J, with 4 bases in the middle. CDR3 sequence reads: CASSLDANSPLHF. In nucleotides, the CDR3 is TGTGCCAGCAGCTTAGATGCAAATTCACCCCTCCACTTT.

Here the CDR3 DNA reads TGTGCCAGCAGTTTTGCTAGCGGGACTGGTTATACGCAGTATTTT. This codes for CASSFASGTGYTQYF. The chain recombines TRBV2 with TRBJ2-3, with 9 positions matching TRBD2. Germline V gene lookup returns CDR1 SNHLY and CDR2 FYNNEI. This CDR3 comprises 15 residues. J gave up 7 bases and V 5 bases, and 10 bases lay outside the gene matches.

The gene calls are TRBV15 and TRBJ2-3; D perhaps matches TRBD2 (6 bases). There are 16 residues in the CDR3. The V and J ends lost 5 bases and 3 bases respectively, with 18 bases between them. Germline values: CDR1 LNHNV, CDR2 YYDKDF (reference sequence). The DNA of the CDR3 is TGTGCCACCAGCTCCACCCCTAGCGAGAAGACAGATACGCAGTATTTT. Protein product: CATSSTPSEKTDTQYF.

V is TRBV5-6 and J is TRBJ1-1, with D uncertain. This CDR3 spans 16 amino acids. The V end was cut by 0 bases, the J end by 0 bases, with 12 bases between. Germline values: CDR1 SGHDT, CDR2 YYEEEE. This chain's CDR3 is CASSLVPGPLNTEAFF. The CDR3 nucleotides are TGTGCCAGCAGCTTGGTGCCCGGGCCTCTGAACACTGAAGCTTTCTTT.

This clone was seen only once. The J gene is TRBJ2-2, the V gene TRBV9; 10 nucleotides line up with TRBD2. Germline V gene data show CDR1 as SGDLS and CDR2 as YYNGEE. V lost 0 bases to trimming and J lost 7 bases; unmatched junction nucleotides: 18. The CDR3 runs to 20 residues. The CDR3 reads CASSVATKIAAGGPGGELFF. The CDR3 DNA reads as TGTGCCAGCAGCGTAGCGACTAAGATCGCAGCGGGAGGGCCTGGCGGGGAGCTGTTTTTT.

The CDR3 sequence is CAISEWGDYGYTF. The CDR3 DNA reads TGTGCCATCAGTGAGTGGGGGGACTATGGCTACACCTTC. The V call is TRBV10-3, the J call TRBJ1-2, with D tentatively TRBD1 (5 bases). Trimming shortened V by 1 base and J by 3 bases, and 6 bases separated the two germline ends. CDR3 length: 13 amino acids. Germline loops: CDR1 ENHRY, CDR2 SYGVKD.

The chain uses TRBV9 and TRBJ1-1; 10 bases are a match to TRBD1. The V gene's germline CDR1 is SGDLS and CDR2 YYNGEE. The CDR3 runs to 14 residues. V dropped 4 bases and J dropped 10; count of bases not matched to a gene: 10. The CDR3 sequence: CASSSTGTGDGAFF. The DNA of the CDR3 is TGTGCCAGCAGCTCGACCGGGACAGGGGACGGAGCTTTCTTT.

The chain links TRBV10-1 to TRBJ2-7; tentatively, D is TRBD1 or TRBD2 (6 bases each). The CDR3 has 14 amino acids. CDR1 is WNHNN, CDR2 SYGVQD, per germline (reference sequence). Trimming pared 4 bases from V and 3 bases from J, leaving 13 bases between. The CDR3, as DNA: TGCGCCAGCAGTGGCAGGGGTAGCGGCTACGAGCAGTACTTC. Translation: CASSGRGSGYEQYF.

This chain connects TRBV28 to TRBJ1-1; D gene ambiguous. The germline CDR1 and CDR2 sequences are MDHEN and SYDVKM. With 5 bases removed from V and 0 bases from J, the gap between germline ends came to 13 bases. This CDR3 region has 15 residues. This chain's CDR3 is CASSPLRELNTEAFF. CDR3 coding DNA: TGTGCCAGCAGTCCCCTTAGAGAATTGAACACTGAAGCTTTCTTT.

The chain has TRBV5-1 and TRBJ2-1, with D perhaps matching TRBD1 or TRBD2 (5 bases each). Germline lookup yields CDR1 SGHRS and CDR2 YFSETQ. The CDR3 consists of 14 residues. V lost 3 bases and J lost 5, with 12 bases in between. The CDR3 here is CASSSSGTHNEQFF. CDR3 sequence (DNA): TGCGCCAGCAGCTCATCCGGGACCCACAATGAGCAGTTCTTC.

This chain uses TRBV28 with TRBJ2-1; D perhaps matches TRBD2 (6 bases). Germline V lookup: CDR1 MDHEN, CDR2 SYDVKM. Trimming removed 5 bases at V and 6 bases at J, with 23 bases between. The CDR3 is 17 amino acids. CDR3 bases: TGTGCCAGCAGTCCCTCCCAACCGAGACTAGGGAGCAATGAGCAGTTCTTC. Its protein is CASSPSQPRLGSNEQFF.

The chain combines TRBV27 with TRBJ2-5; the D gene is possibly TRBD1 (6 bases). V shed 5 bases and J shed 7 bases, with 14 bases lying between them. Looked up from germline, CDR1 is MNHEY and CDR2 is SMNVEV (reference sequence). This CDR3 region has 13 residues. The DNA for the CDR3 is TGTGCCAGCAGTCCCCTCCAGGGGATGACCCAGTACTTC. This encodes CASSPLQGMTQYF.

This clone was seen a single time. This specimen includes other DNA sequences encoding the same CDR3. The V gene is TRBV6-5, the J gene TRBJ2-7; TRBD1 might be the D (5 bases). Trimming took off 6 bases at V and 0 bases at J, with 12 bases between the two ends. This CDR3 region has 14 residues. Germline CDR1 is MNHEY and CDR2 is SVGAGI. CDR3 DNA sequence: TGTGCCAGCAGCCCCCCAGGGCCCTCCTACGAGCAGTACTTC. Encoded protein: CASSPPGPSYEQYF.

This clone appeared a single time. The chain is built from TRBV23-1 and TRBJ2-7; D is undetermined. TRBV23-1 belongs to the ORF category, with a function that is uncertain. The V end lost 0 bases, the J end lost 0 bases, and 12 bases lay between the germline ends. The CDR3 extends over 16 amino acids. CDR3 sequence reads: CASSQSVGGPSYEQYF. The CDR3 DNA reads TGCGCCAGCAGTCAATCCGTGGGCGGACCCTCCTACGAGCAGTACTTC.

J is TRBJ2-5 and V is TRBV19; 11 bases match TRBD2. CDR1 is LNHDA and CDR2 is SQIVND in the germline V gene (reference sequence). The CDR3 is 18 residues long. V shed 4 bases, J shed 1 base, and the junction held 11 bases outside the gene matches. Here the CDR3 reads CASSTSGTSGIVQETQYF. The CDR3 DNA follows: TGTGCCAGTAGTACCTCCGGGACTAGCGGAATCGTCCAAGAGACCCAGTACTTC.

V gene TRBV30 combines with J gene TRBJ1-2; D not certain. V was clipped by 4 bases and J by 1 base, with 13 bases between them. CDR1 GTSNPN and CDR2 SVGIG come from the germline V gene (reference sequence). CDR3 length equals 14 residues. This CDR3 is CAWKPGRVNYGYTF. CDR3 coding DNA: TGTGCCTGGAAACCCGGACGAGTTAACTATGGCTACACCTTC. The entire variable domain, with the rest obtained from reference TRBV30 and TRBJ1-2, is as follows: SQTIHQWPATLVQPVGSPLSLECTVEGTSNPNLYWYRQAAGRGLQLLFYSVGIGQISSEVPQNLSASRPQDRQFILSSKKLLLSDSGFYLCAWKPGRVNYGYTFGSGTRLTVV.

The chain combines TRBV27 with TRBJ2-1; perhaps TRBD2 as D (5 bases). Germline V CDR1 and CDR2: MNHEY, SMNVEV (reference sequence). The CDR3 is 15 amino acids. Trimming removed 3 bases at V and 2 bases at J, with 11 bases between. In DNA, the CDR3 is TGTGCCAGCAGTTTGCAGGAGGCCGCCTACAATGAGCAGTTCTTC. It codes for CASSLQEAAYNEQFF.